The clone carrying this T cell receptor beta chain was picked up many times. The antigen remains undetermined. The source of the sample is a study of T cells in Graves' hyperthyroidism and ophthalmopathy. The study's findings and limits: Also found in blood were most expanded thyroid clonotypes above 0.001. A model of 13 V-J features distinguished ophthalmopathy from stable hyperthyroidism.

Trimming took 0 bases from V and 2 from J, leaving 14 bases between them. Germline CDR1 is DFQATT and CDR2 is SNEGSKA (reference sequence). The length of the CDR3 is 15 residues. What was amplified from RNA transcripts were TCR beta CDR3 regions. The primer set for the first-round RT-PCR of the TCR CDR3 was HTBI. TCRdb passed the multiplex PCR reads through MiXCR, listing each CDR3 protein once. The sample shows fewer than 750,000 distinct CDR3 sequences, under 15% of them seen only once. Clinical symptoms, serum thyroxine and TRAb, thyroid ultrasound and orbital computed tomography together formed the diagnostic basis.

The V gene is TRBV20-1, the J gene TRBJ2-7; unclear D gene. This TCR came from a woman in her thirties or forties with Graves' ophthalmopathy. The sample consisted of blood. The chain's CDR3 is CSARDLLRQTYEQYF. CDR3 DNA: TGCAGTGCTAGAGATCTTTTACGGCAGACCTACGAGCAGTACTTC.